This TCR beta chain emerged from a study of identical twins (dated by TCRdb to about 2016). Some background on the complete study: The study deep-sequenced TCR alpha and beta repertoires from monozygotic twins, unrelated adults of various ages and cord blood to test whether fetal clonotypes persist. To rule out contamination, the twin experiments were replicated at different times with different library preparation protocols.

On this clonotype: The specificity of this receptor is unknown. There are no base qualities to consult, and no much larger clone falls within one base.

The CDR1 and CDR2 encoded by the germline V gene are SGHRS and YFSETQ. V loses 3 bases of germline sequence and J loses 2 bases, and the interval between the two ends is 15 bases. The CDR3 spans 16 residues, from the cysteine through the phenylalanine. The only DNA kept is the CDR3, 48 bases in frame from the first base. Every donor was a healthy Caucasian. Three pairs of female monozygotic twins, all aged about 18 to 30 years, were included in the twin cohort. Positive isolation kits from Invitrogen were used to isolate CD4+ and CD8+ T cell populations. Results and caveats for the whole study, not just this receptor: Because the same donors could not be followed over many years, the conclusions depended on cross-sectional statistical analysis. Zero-insertion analyses could be partly confounded by invariant T cells such as MAIT and iNKT, although diverse VJ usage argued against such confounding for most clonotypes. Out-of-frame TCR alpha sharing in monozygotic twins was systematically underestimated by recombination models, whereas sharing between unrelated individuals was in agreement with the recombination models. Out-of-frame TCR alpha sequences shared between twins showed an excess of low generation-probability sequences compared with coincidental sharing between unrelated individuals. Abundant cord blood beta clonotypes had fewer insertions, young adult naive repertoires showed a similar but weaker trend, and memory repertoires showed no such trend. In beta out-of-frame sequences, excess twin sharing was weaker, because having fewer shared sequences lowered the signal-to-noise ratio.

Library preparation used 5' RACE. The instrument given in TCRdb is Illumina HiSeq 2000. A universal primer binding site was introduced by template switching, and a unique molecular identifier was present in the final cDNA, enabling accurate counting of TCR cDNA molecules. First-strand cDNA for TCR alpha and beta chains was synthesized from specific primers in the conserved constant-segment region. To control for contamination, every cDNA library was double barcoded, receiving both a SMART-Mk sample barcode and Illumina barcodes. Two successive PCR steps introduced TruSeq adapter sequences along with Illumina sample barcodes. The Illumina HiSeq platform was used with custom primers to sequence TCR alpha and beta cDNA libraries. As for how the authors treated the data: Raw reads were processed with MiGEC to extract unique molecular identifiers, and MiXCR was used to determine CDR3 positions. For each individual, recombination models were inferred using an EM algorithm with the repgenHMM and IGoR tools. Shared clonotype analysis was performed with the tcR package in R, normalizing sharing by the product of cloneset sizes. Out-of-frame nonproductive sequences were analyzed to study raw recombination free of thymic and clonal selection effects. TCRdb redid the processing of the public reads, applying fastp at Q25 and MiXCR, and retained in-frame beta chains. Each record represents a unique CDR3 protein, reported with the most common genes and DNA among its rows. TCRdb, not the authors, supplied the V and J calls. The sample data list some 570,000 distinct CDR3 sequences, and about 20% of these were observed just once. The ten largest make up 0.45% to 0.5% of the sample.

This sample also appeared in a second study, on yellow fever vaccine responses in identical twins. The second study, in turn, reports: According to the authors, in identical twins the way T cells responded to vaccination appeared partly convergent and partly personalized. Focusing on identical twins, the study followed the T cell clones that responded to the vaccine, and did so with precision.

The TCR was taken from a woman aged 18 to 35 in good health. Sequencing used CD4+ T cells sorted from blood. The rearranged segments are TRBV5-1 and TRBJ2-1, with the D gene not confidently named. The CDR3 region reads CASSSPGRRTYNEQFF. Here is the DNA: TGCGCCAGCAGCTCACCTGGCAGGCGCACCTACAATGAGCAGTTCTTC.